Listed below are T cell receptor beta chains from one sample, sequenced in a study of CD8 T cells in ankylosing spondylitis. One entry per CDR3 protein results from TCRdb running MiXCR on the 5' RACE reads. The table includes fewer than 250,000 distinct CDR3 sequences, about 10% detected once. The source material was blood, either unsorted or a sorted T cell fraction (not recorded which). All receptors come from a male donor with ankylosing spondylitis or in good health (not recorded which). Both conserved end residues are part of each CDR3. The D gene is left open where the match is weak. Where a row states a size, it is once, few, many or the class of an expanded clone; other rows omit it.

many,TRBJ2-2,12,TRBV6-5,-,CASSYDTGELFF,TGTGCCAGCAGTTATGATACCGGGGAGCTGTTTTTT
many,TRBJ2-1,14,TRBV12-3/TRBV12-4,TRBD2,CASSFGGKWNEQFF,TGTGCCAGCAGCTTCGGGGGGAAGTGGAATGAGCAGTTCTTC
many,TRBJ1-2,15,TRBV9,-,CASSVWSSGGYGYTF,TGTGCCAGCAGCGTATGGTCGTCCGGGGGCTATGGCTACACCTTC
few,TRBJ1-4,16,TRBV5-8,-,CASSLARGAPNEKLFF,TGTGCCAGCAGCTTGGCTCGGGGGGCTCCTAATGAAAAACTGTTTTTT
many,TRBJ2-6,14,TRBV5-1,-,CASSSGSGANVLTF,TGCGCCAGCAGCTCGGGCTCTGGGGCCAACGTCCTGACTTTC
-,TRBJ1-5,18,TRBV11-1,TRBD1,CASSLGGGGQGSNQPQHF,TGTGCCAGCAGCTTAGGTGGTGGGGGACAGGGAAGCAATCAGCCCCAGCATTTT
many,TRBJ2-1,14,TRBV28,-,CASSYVASGNEQFF,TGTGCCAGCAGTTACGTGGCTTCTGGGAATGAGCAGTTCTTC
many,TRBJ2-5,13,TRBV20-1,-,CSAQGGSQETQYF,TGCAGTGCCCAGGGCGGGTCCCAAGAGACCCAGTACTTC
many,TRBJ2-1,15,TRBV7-2,-,CASSFLGLSEGEQFF,TGTGCCAGCAGCTTCCTTGGACTCTCGGAGGGTGAGCAGTTCTTC
many,TRBJ2-1,15,TRBV12-3/TRBV12-4,TRBD2,CASRSGLAGGNEQFF,TGTGCCAGCAGATCTGGACTAGCGGGGGGGAATGAGCAGTTCTTC
-,TRBJ1-3,15,TRBV20-1,-,CSARDPAVSGNTIYF,TGCAGTGCTAGAGATCCCGCAGTCTCTGGAAACACCATATATTTT
many,TRBJ2-2,12,TRBV24-1,-,CATTGDTGELFF,TGTGCCACCACGGGGGACACCGGGGAGCTGTTTTTT
many,TRBJ2-7,15,TRBV15,-,CATSRDPGADREQYF,TGTGCCACCAGCAGAGATCCAGGGGCGGATCGGGAGCAGTACTTC
-,TRBJ2-2,18,TRBV19,-,CASSLNEGQRANTGELFF,TGTGCCAGTAGCCTGAACGAAGGACAGCGCGCGAACACCGGGGAGCTGTTTTTT
many,TRBJ2-1,11,TRBV7-3,-,CASSLNHEQFF,TGTGCCAGCAGCTTAAACCATGAGCAGTTCTTC
many,TRBJ2-3,15,TRBV20-1,TRBD2,CSARDASGSTDTQYF,TGCAGTGCTAGAGATGCTAGCGGAAGCACAGATACGCAGTATTTT
many,TRBJ2-1,12,TRBV15,-,CATSRDEVEQFF,TGTGCCACCAGCAGAGATGAGGTTGAGCAGTTCTTC
many,TRBJ2-3,14,TRBV5-1,TRBD2,CASSLEGVAGTQYF,TGCGCCAGCAGCTTGGAAGGGGTAGCGGGTACGCAGTATTTT
many,TRBJ1-5,15,TRBV7-6,-,CASSSLGDSNQPQHF,TGTGCCAGCAGCTCGCTCGGGGATAGCAATCAGCCCCAGCATTTT
many,TRBJ2-3,17,TRBV3-1,-,CASSHAPRRGPTDTQYF,TGTGCCAGCAGCCACGCACCGCGGCGAGGCCCCACAGATACGCAGTATTTT
many,TRBJ2-2,16,TRBV27,-,CASSGLRTTQTGELFF,TGTGCCAGCAGTGGTTTAAGGACTACCCAAACCGGGGAGCTGTTTTTT
many,TRBJ1-6,17,TRBV6-5,TRBD1,CASSYGQGSSYNSPLHF,TGTGCCAGCAGTTACGGACAGGGTAGCTCCTATAATTCACCCCTCCACTTT
many,TRBJ1-2,15,TRBV12-3/TRBV12-4,TRBD1,CASSLAVTGGYGYTF,TGTGCCAGCAGTTTAGCGGTGACAGGGGGTTATGGCTACACCTTC
-,TRBJ2-2,14,TRBV7-2,TRBD1,CASSSTGGAGELFF,TGTGCCAGCAGCTCGACAGGGGGAGCCGGGGAGCTGTTTTTT
many,TRBJ1-6,16,TRBV5-6,TRBD1,CASSPGTGGGDSPLHF,TGTGCCAGCAGCCCAGGGACAGGGGGCGGAGATTCACCCCTCCACTTT
-,TRBJ2-7,14,TRBV5-1,-,CASSFQDDLGKQYF,TGCGCCAGCAGCTTCCAGGACGACCTAGGGAAGCAGTACTTC
many,TRBJ1-5,12,TRBV29-1,-,CSVGGSNQPQHF,TGCAGCGTCGGCGGCAGCAATCAGCCCCAGCATTTT
once,TRBJ1-5,15,TRBV15,-,CATSRGSGDNQPQHF,TGTGCCACCAGCAGAGGGTCAGGGGACAATCAGCCCCAGCATTTT
many,TRBJ1-2,15,TRBV7-2,-,CASSLAGSQHYGYTF,TGTGCCAGCAGCTTAGCTGGCTCACAGCACTATGGCTACACCTTC
few,TRBJ2-1,16,TRBV11-3,TRBD2,CASSRTSGGAEDEQFF,TGTGCCAGCAGCCGAACTAGCGGGGGGGCGGAAGATGAGCAGTTCTTC
-,TRBJ1-4,16,TRBV7-6,TRBD1,CASSDMLTGGNEKLFF,TGTGCCAGCAGCGACATGTTGACAGGGGGAAATGAAAAACTGTTTTTT
few,TRBJ2-1,17,TRBV20-1,-,CSARDKRGDSYYNEQFF,TGCAGTGCTAGAGATAAGCGAGGAGACAGTTACTACAATGAGCAGTTCTTC
-,TRBJ1-1,16,TRBV19,-,CASSRSPGGLNTEAFF,TGTGCCAGTAGTCGATCGCCCGGGGGGTTGAACACTGAAGCTTTCTTT
-,TRBJ2-7,13,TRBV7-8,-,CASSLRAAYEQYF,TGTGCCAGCAGCTTACGGGCAGCCTACGAGCAGTACTTC
-,TRBJ1-3,17,TRBV15,TRBD1,CATSRDHTGGSGNTIYF,TGTGCCACCAGCAGAGATCACACAGGGGGATCTGGAAACACCATATATTTT
few,TRBJ1-2,15,TRBV5-1,-,CASSPGAGSPYGYTF,TGCGCCAGCAGCCCCGGAGCAGGCAGTCCGTATGGCTACACCTTC
-,TRBJ1-6,15,TRBV12-3/TRBV12-4,TRBD1,CASSKEQGNNSPLHF,TGTGCCAGCAGTAAAGAACAGGGGAATAATTCACCCCTCCACTTT
many,TRBJ2-5,14,TRBV12-3/TRBV12-4,-,CASSFGQVQETQYF,TGTGCCAGCAGTTTCGGGCAGGTCCAAGAGACCCAGTACTTC
many,TRBJ2-4,13,TRBV5-5,-,CASSLSGRNIQYF,TGTGCCAGCAGCTTGTCTGGGAGGAACATTCAGTACTTC
many,TRBJ1-2,14,TRBV5-1,TRBD1,CASSLEDRVYGYTF,TGCGCCAGCAGCTTGGAGGACAGGGTCTATGGCTACACCTTC
many,TRBJ2-3,11,TRBV11-2,-,CASSVQNTQYF,TGTGCCAGCAGCGTCCAAAATACGCAGTATTTT
many,TRBJ2-3,15,TRBV2,-,CASGPQGGSLDTQYF,TGTGCCAGCGGTCCCCAGGGGGGAAGTTTAGATACGCAGTATTTT
-,TRBJ2-5,18,TRBV4-2,TRBD2,CASSQDRLLAGGQETQYF,TGTGCCAGCAGCCAAGATAGGCTACTAGCGGGGGGGCAAGAGACCCAGTACTTC
many,TRBJ2-3,15,TRBV5-1,TRBD1,CASSLRQGGSDTQYF,TGCGCCAGCAGCTTGCGACAGGGGGGATCAGATACGCAGTATTTT
many,TRBJ1-1,16,TRBV4-1,-,CASSQDILQVDTEAFF,TGCGCCAGCAGCCAAGATATTTTGCAGGTTGACACTGAAGCTTTCTTT
many,TRBJ1-6,13,TRBV5-5,-,CASSLGGESPLHF,TGTGCCAGCAGCTTGGGGGGGGAATCACCCCTCCACTTT